The 13 T cell receptor beta chains below were found in one sample sequenced in a study of T-cell reconstitution after alpha-beta-depleted transplantation in children. Unique molecular identifiers were incorporated during preparation of the TCRbeta library. MiXCR, run by TCRdb on the PCR reads, gives a single entry per CDR3 protein. Counted here are approximately 110,000 distinct CDR3 sequences, approximately 22% occurring once; the ten biggest clones make up about 10%. This specimen consisted of PBMCs, mostly from graft donor cells, obtained 180 days after TCRalphabeta/CD19-depleted stem cell transplant. The receptors were gathered from a male patient aged 2 to 9 who had a stem cell transplant for chronic granulomatous disease, so the T cells may come from the graft donor.

This clonotype has more than one count but fewer than ten. The chain couples TRBV29-1 to TRBJ2-2; D unclear. Germline values: CDR1 SQVTM, CDR2 ANQGSEA. V shed 2 bases and J shed 3 bases, with 7 bases lying between them. The CDR3 has 13 residues. The CDR3 reads CSVEWWDTGELFF. Here the CDR3 DNA reads TGCAGCGTTGAATGGTGGGACACCGGGGAGCTGTTTTTT.

This clonotype occurred a few times. The chain joins TRBV27 to TRBJ2-1; 7 bases map to TRBD2. The germline gives CDR1 MNHEY, CDR2 SMNVEV (reference sequence). This CDR3 is built from 15 residues. V gave up 2 bases and J gave up 5 bases; unmatched junction bases: 6. The DNA of the CDR3 is TGTGCCAGCAGTTTAAGTAGCGGGCCCGACAATGAGCAGTTCTTC. This sequence encodes CASSLSSGPDNEQFF.

This clonotype was seen repeatedly, ten times or more. J is TRBJ1-5 and V is TRBV30; maybe TRBD1 (6 bases). V lost 3 bases to trimming and J lost 6 bases, with 18 bases between them. From germline, CDR1 is GTSNPN and CDR2 SVGIG (reference sequence). The CDR3 runs 15 residues. In nucleotides, the CDR3 is TGTGCCTGGAGGACGGGACACGGAGGGCGTCAGCCCCAGCATTTT. Protein product: CAWRTGHGGRQPQHF.

This clonotype came up many times. The CDR3 loop is CASSVGTGGQSNTEAFF. The CDR3 nucleotides are TGTGCCAGCAGCGTAGGTACAGGGGGCCAATCGAACACTGAAGCTTTCTTT. The rearrangement joins TRBV9 to TRBJ1-1, with TRBD1 identical over 9 bases. Germline V lookup: CDR1 SGDLS, CDR2 YYNGEE. The CDR3 has 17 residues. V was clipped by 0 bases and J by 1 base; unmatched bases: 7.

This clonotype was detected many times. The chain uses TRBV20-1 and TRBJ2-4; D not certain. The CDR3 runs to 12 residues. V was clipped by 6 bases and J by 0 bases, with 6 bases between them. Germline V lookup: CDR1 DFQATT, CDR2 SNEGSKA (reference sequence). The chain's CDR3 is CSAWGAKNIQYF. The CDR3 nucleotides read TGCAGTGCCTGGGGAGCCAAAAACATTCAGTACTTC.

The V call is TRBV5-1, the J call TRBJ2-1; 7 nucleotides agree with TRBD1. The V segment lost 4 bases and the J segment 7 bases; nucleotides outside the gene matches: 8. The CDR3 consists of 14 residues. Germline CDR1 SGHRS, CDR2 YFSETQ. For the CDR3, the DNA is TGCGCCAGCAGCCTGGACAGGAAAAGAAATGAGCAGTTCTTC. Its translation: CASSLDRKRNEQFF.

The chain links TRBV12-3 or TRBV12-4 to TRBJ1-5; 8 bases fit TRBD1. This CDR3 contains 17 residues. V was pared by 3 bases and J by 6 bases, with 13 bases of the junction left unmatched. The CDR3 DNA reads as TGTGCCAGCAGTTTGAATATCGGAGGGACAGGAGGTCAGCCCCAGCATTTT. Residues: CASSLNIGGTGGQPQHF.

Ten or more counts support this clonotype. V gene TRBV15 combines with J gene TRBJ2-1; 8 nucleotides line up with TRBD2. The J segment lost 6 bases and the V segment lost 0 bases, leaving 10 bases of the junction unmatched. The CDR3 is made up of 17 amino acids. Germline V CDR1 and CDR2: LNHNV, YYDKDF (reference sequence). This chain's CDR3 is CATSRDLTGGHPNEQFF. The CDR3 nucleotides read TGTGCCACCAGCAGAGATCTAACGGGGGGGCATCCCAATGAGCAGTTCTTC.

This clonotype was seen a handful of times. The CDR3, as DNA: TGCAGTGCTAGTCTAGCTAACACAGATACGCAGTATTTT. Protein sequence: CSASLANTDTQYF. The V gene is TRBV20-1, the J gene TRBJ2-3, with D possibly TRBD2 on 5 matching bases. The CDR3 is made up of 13 amino acids. Trimming left V 3 bases short and J 2 bases short, with 9 bases between. Looked up from germline, CDR1 is DFQATT and CDR2 is SNEGSKA (reference sequence).

This clonotype was seen a few times. The chain has TRBV27 and TRBJ2-1; 7 nucleotides match TRBD1. Germline CDR1 and CDR2: MNHEY and SMNVEV (reference sequence). J lost 6 bases, V lost 5 bases, and 7 bases had no gene match. The CDR3 spans 14 residues. Here the CDR3 reads CASSHVPGGNEQFF. The CDR3 DNA is TGTGCCAGCAGTCACGTGCCAGGGGGCAATGAGCAGTTCTTC.

This clonotype was recorded a few times. This rearrangement joins TRBV18 to TRBJ1-2; unclear D gene. Germline CDR1 reads KGHSH; CDR2 reads LQKENI. The CDR3 covers 12 residues. V lost 2 bases and J 7 bases, leaving 8 bases between the germline ends. CDR3 sequence: CASSPGVAGYTF. The CDR3 region has the DNA TGTGCCAGCTCACCAGGGGTCGCTGGCTACACCTTC.

The chain uses TRBV20-1 and TRBJ2-1; TRBD2 aligns across 9 bases. J lost 10 bases, V lost 2 bases, and 9 bases had no gene match. The length of the CDR3 is 14 residues. Per the germline V gene, CDR1 is DFQATT and CDR2 is SNEGSKA (reference sequence). This CDR3 is CSARMRGGLGEQFF. The DNA of the CDR3 is TGCAGTGCTAGAATGCGGGGGGGGCTAGGAGAGCAGTTCTTC.

The chain uses TRBV5-1 and TRBJ2-7; TRBD1 is a possible D gene (5 bases). CDR1 SGHRS and CDR2 YFSETQ come from the germline V gene. The CDR3 covers 14 residues. V lost 0 bases, J lost 3 bases, and 10 bases lay in between. For the CDR3, the DNA is TGCGCCAGCAGCTTGGAGTGGGGCAACTACGAGCAGTACTTC. It encodes CASSLEWGNYEQYF. Variable domain in full (rest from reference TRBV5-1 and TRBJ2-7): KAGVTQTPRYLIKTRGQQVTLSCSPISGHRSVSWYQQTPGQGLQFLFEYFSETQRNKGNFPGRFSGRQFSNSRSEMNVSTLELGDSALYLCASSLEWGNYEQYFGPGTRLTVT.